Below are 21 T cell receptor beta chains sequenced from a single sample in a study of blood T cell repertoires in COVID-19 (TCRdb year 2020). The library was built by means of the immunoSEQ multiplex PCR assay. Entries here come from immuneACCESS through TCRdb and include only in-frame sequences with V and J called. Some clones fail to appear in such tables; in the studies checked, an unresolved V gene covers under half of the shortfall, and the cause of the remainder is unknown. The table for this sample lists over 250,000 clones; about 68% of them were counted only once. The top ten constitute 3% to 3.5% of the sample. Source material: peripheral blood. These receptors came from an elderly woman with acute or convalescent COVID-19.

The J gene is TRBJ2-7, the V gene TRBV9; TRBD1 aligns across 8 bases. CDR1 SGDLS and CDR2 YYNGEE come from the germline V gene. The V gene end was trimmed by 3 bases and the J gene end by 5 bases; junction bases not matched to a gene: 7. This CDR3 has 14 residues. CDR3 nucleotides: TGTGCCAGCAGCGCTTCGACAGGGGTAAACGAGCAGTACTTC. This encodes CASSASTGVNEQYF.

This clone was seen repeatedly, ten times or more. The J gene is TRBJ2-7, the V gene TRBV6-1, with 7 bases that match TRBD2. The length of the CDR3 is 14 residues. With V trimmed by 3 bases and J by 3 bases, 5 bases remained unmatched. The germline gives CDR1 MNHNS, CDR2 SASEGT. DNA for the CDR3: TGTGCCAGCAGTGACCAGGGCGGGGGCTACGAGCAGTACTTC. Its protein is CASSDQGGGYEQYF.

The genes are TRBV9 and TRBJ1-5, with D tentatively TRBD1 (6 bases). CDR3 length: 13 amino acids. V was shortened by 0 bases and J by 8 bases, with 9 bases between the two germline ends. Germline CDR1 SGDLS, CDR2 YYNGEE. The CDR3 DNA sequence: TGTGCCAGCAGCGTAGCCCCAGGGGAGCCCCAGCATTTT. Translation: CASSVAPGEPQHF.

The chain uses TRBV6-2 or TRBV6-3 and TRBJ1-5; 10 bases match TRBD1. The germline V gene has CDR1 MNHEY and CDR2 SVGEGT. V was clipped by 4 bases and J by 4 bases; unmatched bases: 1. This CDR3 has 14 amino acids. The CDR3 region has the DNA TGTGCCAGCAGTTGGACAGGGGGTAATCAGCCCCAGCATTTT. It specifies CASSWTGGNQPQHF.

V gene TRBV5-4 combines with J gene TRBJ2-2; tentative D call: TRBD1 (6 bases). This CDR3 has 14 amino acids. CDR1 is SGHNT and CDR2 is YYREEE in the germline V gene (reference sequence). The V end lost 0 bases, the J end lost 6 bases, and 9 bases lay between the germline ends. The CDR3 DNA is TGTGCCAGCAGCTTGGAGGGGGTCGCCGGGGAGCTGTTTTTT. It codes for CASSLEGVAGELFF.

The V call is TRBV11-2, the J call TRBJ2-5, with 8 bases identical to TRBD2. Unmatched junction bases numbered 6, after V lost 0 bases and J lost 6 bases. This CDR3 is built from 15 residues. CDR1 SGHAT and CDR2 FQNNGV come from the germline V gene. DNA for the CDR3: TGTGCCAGCAGCTTAGAGGGACTAGGAAGGCAGACCCAGTACTTC. Translation: CASSLEGLGRQTQYF.

The rearrangement links TRBV5-1 to TRBJ1-2; maybe TRBD1 (6 bases). The CDR3 loop spans 13 amino acids. The V gene's germline CDR1 is SGHRS and CDR2 YFSETQ. Trimming shortened V by 3 bases and J by 3 bases, and 9 bases separated the two germline ends. The CDR3 is CASSWDIHYGYTF. The CDR3 bases are TGCGCCAGCAGCTGGGACATCCACTATGGCTACACCTTC.

The chain carries TRBV7-2 and TRBJ2-5, with TRBD1 matching 7 bases. Germline V gene lookup returns CDR1 SGHTA and CDR2 FQGNSA. The CDR3 has 16 residues. V was pared by 2 bases and J by 2 bases, with 8 bases of the junction left unmatched. CDR3 sequence (DNA): TGTGCCAGCAGCTTAACGAGGGGGCGTAGGCAAGAGACCCAGTACTTC. It specifies CASSLTRGRRQETQYF.

The V and J genes are TRBV5-1 and TRBJ1-6; 9 bases are shared with TRBD1. With V trimmed by 4 bases and J by 9 bases, 14 bases remained unmatched. The CDR3 covers 17 residues. Germline-derived CDR1 and CDR2 are SGHRS and YFSETQ. This CDR3 reads CASSPELGQGVLSPLHF. The CDR3 region has the DNA TGCGCCAGCAGCCCGGAATTGGGACAGGGCGTTCTTTCACCCCTCCACTTT.

The chain links TRBV10-3 to TRBJ1-2; maybe TRBD1 (5 bases). Germline V CDR1 and CDR2: ENHRY, SYGVKD. V lost 2 bases, J lost 3 bases, and 13 bases lay in between. The CDR3 runs to 15 residues. CDR3 in amino acids: CAISEGQGRDYGYTF. The CDR3, as DNA: TGTGCCATCAGTGAGGGGCAGGGTAGGGACTATGGCTACACCTTC.

The chain carries TRBV7-2 and TRBJ2-2, with 13 bases lining up with TRBD2. CDR1 SGHTA and CDR2 FQGNSA come from the germline V gene. Trimming cost V 2 bases and J 6 bases; bases outside gene matches: 6. The CDR3 is made up of 17 amino acids. The CDR3 DNA sequence: TGTGCCAGCAGCTTAAAGGGGACTAGCGGGACGTCCGGGGAGCTGTTTTTT. It translates to CASSLKGTSGTSGELFF.

The chain links TRBV6-1 to TRBJ2-7; 10 nucleotides line up with TRBD1. Germline CDR1 reads MNHNS; CDR2 reads SASEGT. This CDR3 has 16 amino acids. Trimming removed 2 bases from V and 0 bases from J; junction bases left unmatched: 4. The CDR3 reads CASSERTGGNSYEQYF. In nucleotides, the CDR3 is TGTGCCAGCAGTGAAAGGACAGGGGGTAACTCCTACGAGCAGTACTTC.

This clone was counted between two and nine times. The chain recombines TRBV3-1 (or the pseudogene TRBV3-2) with TRBJ1-3; the D gene is possibly TRBD1 (6 bases). CDR1 and CDR2 from the germline V gene are LGHDT and YNNKEL (reference sequence). This CDR3 contains 14 residues. The V end was cut by 0 bases, the J end by 7 bases, with 10 bases between. In nucleotides, the CDR3 is TGTGCCAGCAGCCAAGAGGCAGGGGTGAACACCATATATTTT. Protein product: CASSQEAGVNTIYF.

V is TRBV7-8 and J is TRBJ1-1, with 8 bases matching TRBD1. The V gene end was trimmed by 4 bases and the J gene end by 5 bases; junction bases not matched to a gene: 12. In germline, CDR1 is SGHVS, CDR2 FQNEAQ. The length of the CDR3 is 16 residues. The CDR3 nucleotides are TGTGCCAGCAGCTCCCAAATACAGGGGGTCCGTACTGAAGCTTTCTTT. This gives the protein CASSSQIQGVRTEAFF.

The table lists this clone with a few counts. The chain links TRBV27 to TRBJ2-3; TRBD2 might be the D (6 bases). V gave up 1 base and J gave up 2 bases, with 16 bases separating them. Germline-derived CDR1 and CDR2 are MNHEY and SMNVEV (reference sequence). The CDR3 spans 17 residues. This chain's CDR3 is CASSLLRGSGATDTQYF. CDR3 coding DNA: TGTGCCAGCAGTTTATTGCGGGGCTCGGGAGCCACAGATACGCAGTATTTT.

This clone has a single count. The chain carries TRBV12-1 and TRBJ1-2. TRBV12-1 is given as a pseudogene. This CDR3 is built from 16 residues. CDR3 nucleotide sequence: TGTGCCAGCAGCTTTTTTAGGGGGGGAACTAACTATGGCTACACCTTC. As protein: CASSFFRGGTNYGYTF.

This rearrangement joins TRBV5-1 to TRBJ1-1; TRBD1 matches 7 bases. Germline V lookup: CDR1 SGHRS, CDR2 YFSETQ. V shed 4 bases, J shed 1 base, and the junction held 10 bases outside the gene matches. The CDR3 is 16 residues long. The CDR3: CASSVRDSSSNTEAFF. CDR3 DNA: TGCGCCAGCAGCGTCCGGGACAGTTCTTCGAACACTGAAGCTTTCTTT.

The chain uses TRBV15 and TRBJ2-5; 9 bases line up with TRBD1. The CDR3 length is 15 residues. CDR1 is LNHNV, CDR2 YYDKDF, per germline (reference sequence). Losses at the gene ends were 4 bases for V and 4 bases for J; bases not matched to a gene: 7. CDR3 in amino acids: CATSKGQGNGETQYF. CDR3 nucleotides: TGTGCCACCAGCAAGGGACAGGGTAACGGAGAGACCCAGTACTTC.

The V gene is TRBV5-1, the J gene TRBJ2-7; tentative D call: TRBD1 (6 bases). The V and J ends lost 1 base and 2 bases respectively, with 10 bases between them. From germline, CDR1 is SGHRS and CDR2 YFSETQ. This CDR3 spans 14 amino acids. The CDR3 is CASSLTGQAYEQYF. The CDR3 nucleotides read TGCGCCAGCAGCTTGACAGGGCAGGCCTACGAGCAGTACTTC.

The chain is built from TRBV7-2 and TRBJ1-3, with D uncertain. Germline-derived CDR1 and CDR2 are SGHTA and FQGNSA. Trimming left V 0 bases short and J 0 bases short, with 9 bases between. The CDR3 runs 16 residues. The DNA for the CDR3 is TGTGCCAGCAGCTTAGCGTTCTCCGTCTCTGGAAACACCATATATTTT. It codes for CASSLAFSVSGNTIYF.

Only a few counts were recorded for this clone. The chain couples TRBV7-9 to TRBJ1-1, with D unresolved. V lost 2 bases and J lost 6, with 10 bases in between. Germline CDR1 reads SEHNR; CDR2 reads FQNEAQ (reference sequence). This CDR3 region has 13 residues. In DNA, the CDR3 is TGTGCCAGCAGCTTAAACGACAAACCTGAAGCTTTCTTT. This encodes CASSLNDKPEAFF.